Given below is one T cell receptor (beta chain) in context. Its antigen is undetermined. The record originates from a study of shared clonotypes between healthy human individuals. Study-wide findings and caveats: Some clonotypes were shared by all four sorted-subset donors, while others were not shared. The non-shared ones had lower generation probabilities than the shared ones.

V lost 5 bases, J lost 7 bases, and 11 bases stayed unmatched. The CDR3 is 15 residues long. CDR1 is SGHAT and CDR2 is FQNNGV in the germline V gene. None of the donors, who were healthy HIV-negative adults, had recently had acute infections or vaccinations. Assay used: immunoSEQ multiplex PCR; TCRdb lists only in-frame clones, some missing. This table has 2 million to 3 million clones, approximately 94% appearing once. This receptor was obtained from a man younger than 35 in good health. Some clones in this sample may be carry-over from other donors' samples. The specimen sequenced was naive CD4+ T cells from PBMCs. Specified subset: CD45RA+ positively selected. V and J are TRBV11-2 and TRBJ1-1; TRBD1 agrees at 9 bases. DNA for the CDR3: TGTGCCAGCAGCCCAGCCGGGACAGGGAGGATTGAAGCTTTCTTT. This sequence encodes CASSPAGTGRIEAFF. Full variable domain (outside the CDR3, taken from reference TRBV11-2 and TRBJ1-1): EAGVAQSPRYKIIEKRQSVAFWCNPISGHATLYWYQQILGQGPKLLIQFQNNGVVDDSQLPKDRFSAERLKGVDSTLKIQPAKLEDSAVYLCASSPAGTGRIEAFFGQGTRLTVV.